Only a few counts were recorded for the clone carrying this TCR beta chain. This table comes from immunoSEQ multiplex PCR, and its TCRdb copy is limited to in-frame clones, with some not included. The sample contains about 1 million clones, roughly 75% of which appear only once. These data belong to a study of shared clonotypes between healthy human individuals. The V and J ends lost 4 bases and 7 bases respectively, with 19 bases between them. Germline CDR1 reads MNHEY; CDR2 reads SVGAGI. The CDR3 spans 15 residues. The sequenced sample consisted of memory CD4+ T cells sorted from blood. Described subset: CD45RA-negative fraction. This sequence originates from a man between 18 and 29 years old in good health. V usage is TRBV6-5 and J usage is TRBJ1-2; unclear D gene. Here the CDR3 DNA reads TGTGCCAGCAGTTCTTTGTCTGACGGGGTCGGTGGCTACACCTTC. The encoded protein is CASSSLSDGVGGYTF.